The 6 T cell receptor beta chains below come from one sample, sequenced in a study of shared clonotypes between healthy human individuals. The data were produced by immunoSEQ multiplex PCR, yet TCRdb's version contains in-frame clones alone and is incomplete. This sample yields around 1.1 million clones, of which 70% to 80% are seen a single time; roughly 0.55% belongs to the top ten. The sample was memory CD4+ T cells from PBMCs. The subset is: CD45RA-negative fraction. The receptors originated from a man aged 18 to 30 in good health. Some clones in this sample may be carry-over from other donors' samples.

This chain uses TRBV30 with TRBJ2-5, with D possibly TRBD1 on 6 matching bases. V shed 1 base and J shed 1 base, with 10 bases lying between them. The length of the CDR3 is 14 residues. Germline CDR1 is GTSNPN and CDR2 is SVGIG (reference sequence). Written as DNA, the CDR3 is TGTGCCTGGAGTGGGTGGACAGTCCAAGAGACCCAGTACTTC. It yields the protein CAWSGWTVQETQYF.

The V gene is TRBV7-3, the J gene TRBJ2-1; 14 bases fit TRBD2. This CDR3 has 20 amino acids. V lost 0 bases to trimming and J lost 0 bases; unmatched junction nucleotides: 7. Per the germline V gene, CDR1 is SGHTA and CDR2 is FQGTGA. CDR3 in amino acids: CASSLTGLAGGASSYNEQFF. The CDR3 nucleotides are TGTGCCAGCAGCTTAACAGGACTAGCGGGAGGCGCTAGCTCCTACAATGAGCAGTTCTTC.

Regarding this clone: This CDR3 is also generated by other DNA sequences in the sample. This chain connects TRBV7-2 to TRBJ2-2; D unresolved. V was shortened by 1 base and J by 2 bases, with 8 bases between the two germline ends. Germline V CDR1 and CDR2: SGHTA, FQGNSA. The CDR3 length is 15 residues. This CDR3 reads CASSLGLGNTGELFF. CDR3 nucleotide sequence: TGTGCCAGCAGCTTAGGCCTCGGAAACACCGGGGAGCTGTTTTTT.

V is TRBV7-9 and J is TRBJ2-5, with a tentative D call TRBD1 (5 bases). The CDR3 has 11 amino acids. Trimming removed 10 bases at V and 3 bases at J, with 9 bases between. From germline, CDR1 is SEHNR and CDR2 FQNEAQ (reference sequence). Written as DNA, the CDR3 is TGTGCCAAAGACAGAGAAGAGACCCAGTACTTC. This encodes CAKDREETQYF. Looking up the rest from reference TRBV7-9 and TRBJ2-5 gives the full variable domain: DTGVSQNPRHKITKRGQNVTFRCDPISEHNRLYWYRQTLGQGPEFLTYFQNEAQLEKSRLLSDRFSAERPKGSFSTLEIQRTEQGDSAMYLCAKDREETQYFGPGTRLLVL.

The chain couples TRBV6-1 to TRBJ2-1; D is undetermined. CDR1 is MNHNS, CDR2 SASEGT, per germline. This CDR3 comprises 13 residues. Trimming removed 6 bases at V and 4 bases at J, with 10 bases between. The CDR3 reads CASRETVYNEQFF. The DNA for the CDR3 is TGTGCCAGCAGGGAAACAGTTTACAATGAGCAGTTCTTC.

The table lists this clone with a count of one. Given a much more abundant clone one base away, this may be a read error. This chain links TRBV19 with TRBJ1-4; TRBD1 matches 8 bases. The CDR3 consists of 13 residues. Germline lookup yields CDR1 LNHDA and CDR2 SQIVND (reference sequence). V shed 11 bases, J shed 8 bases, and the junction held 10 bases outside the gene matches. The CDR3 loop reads CAGNGQGREKLFF. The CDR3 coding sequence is TGTGCCGGTAACGGACAGGGCCGGGAAAAACTGTTTTTT. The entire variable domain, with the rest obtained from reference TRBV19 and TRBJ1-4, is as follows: DGGITQSPKYLFRKEGQNVTLSCEQNLNHDAMYWYRQDPGQGLRLIYYSQIVNDFQKGDIAEGYSVSREKKESFPLTVTSAQKNPTAFYLCAGNGQGREKLFFGSGTQLSVL.